One and the same sample provided the 28 T cell receptor beta chains below, sequenced in a study of T cell responses to AZD1222 COVID-19 vaccine. The assay was immunoSEQ multiplex PCR, and TCRdb's table has in-frame clones only and misses some. The sample shows fewer than 200,000 clones, around 90% of them seen only once. The material was peripheral blood, obtained 28 days after the second dose of the MenACWY control vaccine. The receptor source for this set is an adult who received the MenACWY meningococcal vaccine as a control.

This clone was seen once. The chain employs TRBV7-2 and TRBJ1-2; 8 nucleotides match TRBD1. Germline assignment: CDR1 SGHTA and CDR2 FQGNSA. V lost 5 bases to trimming and J lost 8 bases; unmatched junction nucleotides: 13. The CDR3 sequence is 15 residues long. CDR3 nucleotide sequence: TGTGCCAGCAGCCCATCCCAGGGACAGGCTGCGGGCTACACCTTC. Translated, it gives CASSPSQGQAAGYTF.

V usage is TRBV6-2 or TRBV6-3 and J usage is TRBJ2-7, with 14 bases fitting TRBD2. The trim removed 0 bases at V and 5 bases at J, leaving 9 bases unmatched. Germline V gene data show CDR1 as MNHEY and CDR2 as SVGEGT. This CDR3 has 18 residues. The CDR3 region has the DNA TGTGCCAGCAGTTACTCCCACTATCCGACTAGCGGGAGGGACGAGCAGTACTTC. Amino acids: CASSYSHYPTSGRDEQYF.

This chain uses TRBV28 with TRBJ2-2; maybe TRBD1 (5 bases). V lost 2 bases to trimming and J lost 1 base, with 5 bases between them. The germline CDR1 and CDR2 sequences are MDHEN and SYDVKM. The CDR3 is made up of 14 amino acids. The CDR3 region has the DNA TGTGCCAGCAGTTTAACAGGGAACACCGGGGAGCTGTTTTTT. It yields the protein CASSLTGNTGELFF.

The rearrangement joins TRBV20-1 to TRBJ2-4; D remains ambiguous. V was clipped by 6 bases and J by 8 bases, with 11 bases between them. CDR1 DFQATT and CDR2 SNEGSKA come from the germline V gene (reference sequence). This CDR3 contains 11 residues. The CDR3 nucleotides read TGCAGTGCAATGGACGTGGACATTCAGTACTTC. Its protein is CSAMDVDIQYF.

This clone was recorded once. The rearrangement links TRBV12-3 or TRBV12-4 to TRBJ1-1, with D uncertain. The length of the CDR3 is 13 residues. Trimming took off 5 bases at V and 8 bases at J, with 15 bases between the two ends. CDR3: CASSPPGFLEAFF. The CDR3 DNA follows: TGTGCCAGCAGTCCCCCTGGGTTTCTAGAAGCTTTCTTT.

This chain uses TRBV4-3 with TRBJ2-7, with D unresolved. Trimming cost V 0 bases and J 0 bases, with 9 bases left between them. This CDR3 contains 15 residues. The germline V gene has CDR1 LGHNA and CDR2 YSLEER. This CDR3 reads CASSQEGGLSYEQYF. The CDR3 DNA sequence: TGCGCCAGCAGCCAAGAGGGTGGGCTCTCCTACGAGCAGTACTTC.

This chain uses TRBV9 with TRBJ2-3; tentatively, D is TRBD2 (6 bases). The germline V and J ends were trimmed by 3 bases and 4 bases, with 18 bases remaining between them. Germline CDR1 reads SGDLS; CDR2 reads YYNGEE. The CDR3 runs 16 residues. The CDR3 spells CASSAGPWGEADTQYF. DNA of the CDR3: TGTGCCAGCAGCGCGGGGCCCTGGGGGGAGGCAGATACGCAGTATTTT. The whole variable domain, filled in from reference TRBV9 and TRBJ2-3, reads DSGVTQTPKHLITATGQRVTLRCSPRSGDLSVYWYQQSLDQGLQFLIQYYNGEERAKGNILERFSAQQFPDLHSELNLSSLELGDSALYFCASSAGPWGEADTQYFGPGTRLTVL.

This chain uses TRBV30 with TRBJ1-2; 8 bases fit TRBD1. Trimming cost V 2 bases and J 5 bases; bases outside gene matches: 7. Germline CDR1 reads GTSNPN; CDR2 reads SVGIG (reference sequence). The CDR3 runs to 14 residues. CDR3 sequence reads: CAWSSLTGGYGYTF. The CDR3 region has the DNA TGTGCCTGGAGTTCTCTCACAGGGGGGTATGGCTACACCTTC.

The chain has TRBV6-1 and TRBJ2-2; D remains unclear. Trimming stripped 0 bases from V and 0 bases from J, with 8 bases between. CDR1 and CDR2 (germline): MNHNS, SASEGT. The CDR3 has 16 residues. The CDR3 DNA is TGTGCCAGCAGTGAAGCAATCAAAACGAACACCGGGGAGCTGTTTTTT. Its protein is CASSEAIKTNTGELFF.

The chain joins TRBV7-2 to TRBJ1-3; a weak D match, TRBD1 (6 bases). The germline gives CDR1 SGHTA, CDR2 FQGNSA. The ends were cut back, 2 bases at V and 5 bases at J, with 10 bases in the middle. This CDR3 contains 14 residues. The CDR3 is CASSLPGARNTIYF. CDR3 sequence (DNA): TGTGCCAGCAGCTTACCAGGGGCGAGAAACACCATATATTTT.

J is TRBJ1-6 and V is TRBV27; no reliable D call. Trimming removed 3 bases from V and 6 bases from J, with 12 bases in between. The CDR3 has 15 amino acids. Germline values: CDR1 MNHEY, CDR2 SMNVEV (reference sequence). This CDR3 is CASSFISGPNSPLHF. Here the CDR3 DNA reads TGTGCCAGCAGTTTCATCTCGGGCCCTAATTCACCCCTCCACTTT.

V usage is TRBV2 and J usage is TRBJ2-2, with D maybe TRBD2 (6 bases). Deletions cut 7 bases from V and 9 bases from J, with 15 bases between. In germline, CDR1 is SNHLY, CDR2 FYNNEI. This CDR3 has 13 amino acids. The CDR3 DNA is TGTGCCAGCACGGGACTGGGCGTCCGGGAGCTGTTTTTT. It translates to CASTGLGVRELFF.

The V gene is TRBV9, the J gene TRBJ1-3; D perhaps matches TRBD1 (5 bases). There are 15 residues in the CDR3. In germline, CDR1 is SGDLS, CDR2 YYNGEE. V was trimmed by 0 bases and J by 0 bases, leaving 7 bases between them. The CDR3 sequence: CASSVEGSSGNTIYF. The CDR3 bases are TGTGCCAGCAGCGTAGAGGGGAGCTCTGGAAACACCATATATTTT.

CDR3 in amino acids: CASSPPGYEQYF. The CDR3, as DNA: TGTGCCAGCTCACCACCCGGCTACGAGCAGTACTTC. The chain carries TRBV18 and TRBJ2-7; D remains ambiguous. This CDR3 comprises 12 residues. The germline V gene encodes CDR1 KGHSH and CDR2 LQKENI. With 0 bases removed from V and 3 bases from J, the gap between germline ends came to 3 bases.

The chain is built from TRBV28 and TRBJ2-1; perhaps TRBD2 as D (6 bases). Germline V gene lookup returns CDR1 MDHEN and CDR2 SYDVKM. The CDR3 spans 15 residues. The V end was cut by 2 bases, the J end by 4 bases, with 12 bases between. The CDR3 loop reads CASSLDGRGYNEQFF. CDR3 sequence (DNA): TGTGCCAGCAGTTTAGATGGGCGGGGATACAATGAGCAGTTCTTC.

This clone came up a few times. The gene calls are TRBV10-3 and TRBJ2-1; D uncertain. Trimming removed 0 bases from V and 5 bases from J, with 11 bases in between. Germline lookup yields CDR1 ENHRY and CDR2 SYGVKD. The CDR3 extends over 15 amino acids. The CDR3, as DNA: TGTGCCATCAGTGAGTCATTGGACGGACACAATGAGCAGTTCTTC. This gives the protein CAISESLDGHNEQFF.

The CDR3 is CASSLLTAPGGYTF. The DNA of the CDR3 is TGCGCCAGCAGCCTTTTAACCGCCCCGGGTGGCTACACCTTC. The chain combines TRBV4-3 with TRBJ1-2, with D unclear. This CDR3 region has 14 residues. V lost 4 bases, J lost 7 bases, and 16 bases lay in between. Germline CDR1 and CDR2: LGHNA and YSLEER.

The chain recombines TRBV9 with TRBJ2-3; TRBD1 agrees at 8 bases. Germline assignment: CDR1 SGDLS and CDR2 YYNGEE. The CDR3 length is 16 residues. The ends lost 4 bases at V and 1 base at J; junction bases unmatched: 8. The CDR3 spells CASSPRTGPGTDTQYF. The CDR3 bases are TGTGCCAGCAGCCCCCGGACAGGGCCGGGCACAGATACGCAGTATTTT.

This chain uses TRBV5-6 with TRBJ2-3, with a possible D match to TRBD2 (5 bases). This CDR3 comprises 16 residues. Germline CDR1 reads SGHDT; CDR2 reads YYEEEE. V lost 3 bases and J lost 0, with 14 bases in between. The CDR3 here is CASSSRVLGSTDTQYF. The CDR3 region has the DNA TGTGCCAGCAGCTCGAGGGTACTAGGAAGCACAGATACGCAGTATTTT.

This clone was seen more than once but under ten times. The chain's CDR3 is CASSWSWGGSSGNTIYF. The CDR3 DNA is TGTGCCAGCAGCTGGTCGTGGGGGGGGTCCTCTGGAAACACCATATATTTT. The V gene is TRBV7-9, the J gene TRBJ1-3; possibly TRBD1 for D (5 bases). The germline gives CDR1 SEHNR, CDR2 FQNEAQ (reference sequence). Trimming left V 4 bases short and J 0 bases short, with 16 bases between. The length of the CDR3 is 17 residues. Combining the CDR3 with reference TRBV7-9 and TRBJ1-3 gives the whole variable domain DTGVSQNPRHKITKRGQNVTFRCDPISEHNRLYWYRQTLGQGPEFLTYFQNEAQLEKSRLLSDRFSAERPKGSFSTLEIQRTEQGDSAMYLCASSWSWGGSSGNTIYFGEGSWLTVV.

The chain couples TRBV19 to TRBJ2-7, with 7 bases matching TRBD1. V gave up 5 bases and J gave up 2 bases; unmatched junction bases: 6. The CDR3 length is 14 residues. Germline V lookup: CDR1 LNHDA, CDR2 SQIVND (reference sequence). The CDR3 loop is CASSSRDSAYEQYF. CDR3 bases: TGTGCCAGTAGTTCCCGGGACAGTGCCTACGAGCAGTACTTC.

The chain combines TRBV7-9 with TRBJ2-7; TRBD1 agrees at 7 bases. The CDR3 sequence is 17 residues long. The germline gives CDR1 SEHNR, CDR2 FQNEAQ (reference sequence). V dropped 2 bases and J dropped 5; count of bases not matched to a gene: 15. CDR3: CASSLPKTGTALDEQYF. In DNA form, the CDR3 reads TGTGCCAGCAGCTTACCCAAGACCGGGACAGCCCTGGACGAGCAGTACTTC. Full variable domain (rest looked up from reference TRBV7-9 and TRBJ2-7): DTGVSQNPRHKITKRGQNVTFRCDPISEHNRLYWYRQTLGQGPEFLTYFQNEAQLEKSRLLSDRFSAERPKGSFSTLEIQRTEQGDSAMYLCASSLPKTGTALDEQYFGPGTRLTVT.

V usage is TRBV10-3 and J usage is TRBJ1-4; D is uncertain. In germline, CDR1 is ENHRY, CDR2 SYGVKD. Trimming removed 0 bases from V and 8 bases from J, with 13 bases in between. CDR3 length equals 15 residues. The CDR3 DNA reads TGTGCCATCAGTGAGTCCTGGGGAGAAGGGGAAAAACTGTTTTTT. Protein product: CAISESWGEGEKLFF.

This chain uses TRBV6-5 with TRBJ2-1; 12 nucleotides agree with TRBD2. The length of the CDR3 is 15 residues. Per germline, CDR1 MNHEY and CDR2 SVGAGI. J lost 8 bases, V lost 5 bases, and 7 bases had no gene match. Here the CDR3 reads CASSLLAGGLYEQFF. The CDR3 nucleotides read TGTGCCAGCAGTCTTCTAGCGGGAGGGTTGTATGAGCAGTTCTTC.

CDR3 DNA sequence: TGTGCCAGCTCACCTCCAGCGAGGTTCTACGAGCAGTACTTC. Translating gives CASSPPARFYEQYF. This rearrangement joins TRBV18 to TRBJ2-7; D remains ambiguous. Germline V CDR1 and CDR2: KGHSH, LQKENI. This CDR3 contains 14 residues. Trimming cost V 3 bases and J 3 bases, with 12 bases left between them.

Only one count was recorded for this clone. V gene TRBV18 combines with J gene TRBJ2-1, with D possibly TRBD1 on 5 matching bases. Between the trimmed V and J ends, which lost 3 bases and 7 bases, there was a span of 19 bases. CDR3 length: 16 residues. Germline V gene lookup returns CDR1 KGHSH and CDR2 LQKENI. In nucleotides, the CDR3 is TGTGCCAGCTCACCCACGCTCCGCAGGGCCGAGAATGAGCAGTTCTTC. This codes for CASSPTLRRAENEQFF.

The V gene is TRBV28, the J gene TRBJ1-4; a weak D match, TRBD1 (5 bases). This CDR3 is built from 14 residues. Per germline, CDR1 MDHEN and CDR2 SYDVKM. Trimming removed 6 bases at V and 5 bases at J, with 13 bases between. Here the CDR3 reads CASSRGGGNEKLFF. The DNA for the CDR3 is TGTGCCAGCAGCCGGGGCGGGGGGAATGAAAAACTGTTTTTT.

This sequence joins TRBV28 and TRBJ1-2; 11 positions agree with TRBD1. Germline V gene data show CDR1 as MDHEN and CDR2 as SYDVKM. The CDR3 consists of 17 residues. J lost 8 bases, V lost 5 bases, and 16 bases had no gene match. In nucleotides, the CDR3 is TGTGCCAGCAGTCCCGCCGGGACAGGGGGTTACTTAGAGGGCTACACCTTC. Amino acid sequence: CASSPAGTGGYLEGYTF.